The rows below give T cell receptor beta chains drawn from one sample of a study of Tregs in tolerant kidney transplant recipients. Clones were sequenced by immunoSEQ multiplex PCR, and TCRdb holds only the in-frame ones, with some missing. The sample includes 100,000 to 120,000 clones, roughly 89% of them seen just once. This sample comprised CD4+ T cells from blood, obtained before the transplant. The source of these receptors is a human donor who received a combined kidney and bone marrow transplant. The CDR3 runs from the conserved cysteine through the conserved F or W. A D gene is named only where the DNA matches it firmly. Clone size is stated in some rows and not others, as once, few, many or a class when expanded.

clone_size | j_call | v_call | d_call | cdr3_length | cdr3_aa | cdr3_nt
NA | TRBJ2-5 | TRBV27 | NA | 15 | CASSLWGAGGETQYF | TGTGCCAGCAGTTTATGGGGGGCAGGGGGAGAGACCCAGTACTTC
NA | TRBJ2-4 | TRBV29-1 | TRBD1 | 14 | CSVETGGAKNIQYF | TGCAGCGTTGAAACAGGGGGGGCCAAAAACATTCAGTACTTC
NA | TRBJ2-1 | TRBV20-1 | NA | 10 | CSAAYNEQFF | TGCAGTGCCGCGTACAATGAGCAGTTCTTC
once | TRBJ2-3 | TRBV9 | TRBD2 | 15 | CASDRAGVPPDTQYF | TGTGCCAGCGATAGAGCGGGAGTCCCCCCAGATACGCAGTATTTT
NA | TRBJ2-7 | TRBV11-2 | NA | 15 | CASSLSGYSGSEQYF | TGTGCCAGCAGCTTATCTGGGTACAGCGGAAGCGAGCAGTACTTC
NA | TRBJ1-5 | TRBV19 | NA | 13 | CASRGPLNQPQHF | TGTGCCAGCCGTGGGCCACTGAATCAGCCCCAGCATTTT
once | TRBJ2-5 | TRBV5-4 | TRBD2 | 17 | CASNPSPGLAGQETQYF | TGTGCCAGCAACCCCAGCCCGGGACTAGCGGGGCAAGAGACCCAGTACTTC
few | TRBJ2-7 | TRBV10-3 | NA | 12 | CAISESRYEQYF | TGTGCCATCAGTGAGTCGCGGTACGAGCAGTACTTC
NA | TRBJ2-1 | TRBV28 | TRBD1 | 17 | CASSFLAGTGANNEQFF | TGTGCCAGCAGTTTTTTGGCCGGGACAGGGGCCAACAATGAGCAGTTCTTC
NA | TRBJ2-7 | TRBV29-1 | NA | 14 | CSVAPRLTPHEQYF | TGCAGCGTTGCCCCGCGGCTAACGCCCCACGAGCAGTACTTC
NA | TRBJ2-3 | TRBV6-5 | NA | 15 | CASSYSGDTTDTQYF | TGTGCCAGCAGTTACTCTGGGGACACAACAGATACGCAGTATTTT
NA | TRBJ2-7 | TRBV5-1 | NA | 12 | CASRPDTYEQYF | TGCGCCAGCAGGCCGGACACCTACGAGCAGTACTTC
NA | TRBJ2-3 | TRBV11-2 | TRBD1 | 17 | CASSLAGQGLSTDTQYF | TGTGCCAGCAGCTTAGCCGGACAGGGGCTGAGCACAGATACGCAGTATTTT
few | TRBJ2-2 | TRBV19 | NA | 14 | CASSSSPRSGELFF | TGTGCCAGTAGTTCCTCGCCCCGGTCCGGGGAGCTGTTTTTT
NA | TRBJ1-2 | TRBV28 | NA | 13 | CASNAAANYGYTF | TGTGCCAGCAACGCGGCAGCTAACTATGGCTACACCTTC
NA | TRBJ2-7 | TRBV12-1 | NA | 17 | CASSLLAGRKKVVAQYF | TGTGCCAGCAGCTTGTTAGCGGGACGGAAAAAGGTCGTAGCGCAGTACTTC
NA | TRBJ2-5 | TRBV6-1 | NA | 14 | CASSERGIQETQYF | TGTGCCAGCAGTGAAAGGGGGATCCAAGAGACCCAGTACTTC
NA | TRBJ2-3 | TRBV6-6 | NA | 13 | CASRHVNTDTQYF | TGTGCCAGCAGACACGTGAACACAGATACGCAGTATTTT
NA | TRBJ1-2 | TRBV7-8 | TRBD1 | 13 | CASSPDRGAGYTF | TGTGCCAGCAGCCCCGACAGGGGTGCTGGCTACACCTTC
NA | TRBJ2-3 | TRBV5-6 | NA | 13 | CASSLTSTDTQYF | TGTGCCAGCAGCTTGACTAGCACAGATACGCAGTATTTT
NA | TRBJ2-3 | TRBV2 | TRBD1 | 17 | CASSEATGGFSTDTQYF | TGTGCCAGCAGTGAAGCGACAGGGGGCTTTAGCACAGATACGCAGTATTTT
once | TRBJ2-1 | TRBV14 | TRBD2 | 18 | CASSQWGWGSGRPNEQFF | TGTGCCAGCAGCCAATGGGGCTGGGGCAGCGGGAGGCCAAATGAGCAGTTCTTC
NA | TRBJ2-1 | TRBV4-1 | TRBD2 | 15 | CASSQKRGDRDEQFF | TGCGCCAGCAGCCAAAAGCGGGGGGACCGGGATGAGCAGTTCTTC
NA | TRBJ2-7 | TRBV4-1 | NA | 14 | CASSQVTSTYEQYF | TGCGCCAGCAGCCAAGTGACAAGCACCTACGAGCAGTACTTC
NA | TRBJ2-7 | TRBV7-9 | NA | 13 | CASSLVTAGEQYF | TGTGCCAGCAGCTTAGTGACGGCGGGAGAGCAGTACTTC
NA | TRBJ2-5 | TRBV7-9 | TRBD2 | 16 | CASSFGLAGGRETQYF | TGTGCCAGCAGCTTCGGACTAGCGGGGGGACGGGAGACCCAGTACTTC
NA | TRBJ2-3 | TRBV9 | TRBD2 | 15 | CASSPRGDPTDTQYF | TGTGCCAGCAGCCCCCGGGGGGATCCTACAGATACGCAGTATTTT
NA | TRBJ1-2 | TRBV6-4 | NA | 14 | CASNPTGTAYGYTF | TGTGCCAGCAACCCGACAGGAACTGCCTATGGCTACACCTTC
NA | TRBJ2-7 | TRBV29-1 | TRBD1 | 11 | CSVGQAGEQYF | TGCAGCGTGGGACAGGCCGGCGAGCAGTACTTC
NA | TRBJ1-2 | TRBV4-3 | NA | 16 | CASSQDTGRIHYGYTF | TGCGCCAGCAGCCAAGATACTGGGAGGATCCACTATGGCTACACCTTC
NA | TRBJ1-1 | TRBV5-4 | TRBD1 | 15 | CASSLGRGPNTEAFF | TGTGCCAGCAGCTTGGGCAGGGGGCCGAACACTGAAGCTTTCTTT
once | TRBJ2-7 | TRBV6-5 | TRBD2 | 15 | CASSLLAGATYEQYF | TGTGCCAGCAGCCTACTAGCGGGGGCGACCTACGAGCAGTACTTC
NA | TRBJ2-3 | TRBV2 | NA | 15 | CASPRGGPFPDTQYF | TGTGCCAGCCCGAGGGGGGGCCCCTTCCCAGATACGCAGTATTTT
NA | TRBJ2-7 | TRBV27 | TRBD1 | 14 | CASSYRDSTYEQYF | TGTGCCAGCAGTTACCGGGACAGCACCTACGAGCAGTACTTC
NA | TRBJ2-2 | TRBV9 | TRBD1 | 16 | CASSFQTGLNTGELFF | TGTGCCAGCAGCTTCCAGACAGGGTTGAACACCGGGGAGCTGTTTTTT
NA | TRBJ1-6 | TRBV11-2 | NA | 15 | CASSQRASRNSPLHF | TGTGCCAGCAGCCAGAGGGCCAGTAGGAATTCACCCCTCCACTTT
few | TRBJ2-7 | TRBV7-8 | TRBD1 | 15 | CASSSGTGWNYEQYF | TGTGCCAGCAGCTCAGGGACAGGGTGGAACTACGAGCAGTACTTC
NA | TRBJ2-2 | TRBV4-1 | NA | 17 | CASSLRGRAGDTGELFF | TGCGCCAGCAGCCTGAGGGGTAGGGCAGGGGATACCGGGGAGCTGTTTTTT
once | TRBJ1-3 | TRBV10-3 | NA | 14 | CAIRDSAKGNTIYF | TGTGCCATCAGGGACAGCGCGAAAGGAAACACCATATATTTT
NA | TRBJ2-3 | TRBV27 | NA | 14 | CASSQQGRTDTQYF | TGTGCCAGCAGCCAACAGGGCCGCACAGATACGCAGTATTTT
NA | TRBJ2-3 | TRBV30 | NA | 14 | CAWNLARGTDTQYF | TGTGCCTGGAACCTAGCGAGGGGAACAGATACGCAGTATTTT
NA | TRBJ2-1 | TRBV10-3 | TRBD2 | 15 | CAIRPRAGEVNEQFF | TGTGCCATCCGTCCCCGAGCGGGGGAAGTCAATGAGCAGTTCTTC
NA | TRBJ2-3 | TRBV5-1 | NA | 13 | CASSGGGLDTQYF | TGCGCCAGCAGTGGGGGGGGCCTAGATACGCAGTATTTT
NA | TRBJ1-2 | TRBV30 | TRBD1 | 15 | CAWIRNPGQNYGYTF | TGTGCCTGGATTCGAAACCCGGGACAGAACTATGGCTACACCTTC
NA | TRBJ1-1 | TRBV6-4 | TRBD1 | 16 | CATRPGTGASGTEAFF | TGTGCCACCAGACCCGGGACAGGGGCCTCGGGGACTGAAGCTTTCTTT
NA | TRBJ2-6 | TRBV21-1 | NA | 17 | CASSKADSHSGANVLTF | TGTGCCAGCAGCAAAGCCGACAGTCACTCTGGGGCCAACGTCCTGACTTTC
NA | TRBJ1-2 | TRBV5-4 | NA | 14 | CASSFEIQGPGYTF | TGTGCCAGCAGCTTCGAAATCCAGGGGCCAGGCTACACCTTC
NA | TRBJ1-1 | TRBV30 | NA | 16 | CAWIPIKGCVNTEAFF | TGTGCCTGGATCCCCATCAAGGGGTGTGTGAACACTGAAGCTTTCTTT
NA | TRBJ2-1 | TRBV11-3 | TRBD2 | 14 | CASSLGGGHNEQFF | TGTGCCAGCAGCCTCGGGGGGGGTCACAATGAGCAGTTCTTC
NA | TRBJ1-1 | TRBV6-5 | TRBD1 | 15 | CASSSATGANTEAFF | TGTGCCAGCAGTTCCGCGACAGGGGCGAACACTGAAGCTTTCTTT
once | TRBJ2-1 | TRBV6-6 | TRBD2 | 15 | CASSTSGGASSEQFF | TGTGCCAGCAGTACTAGCGGGGGGGCGAGTTCTGAGCAGTTCTTC
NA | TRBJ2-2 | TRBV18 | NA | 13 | CASSPLSPGELFF | TGTGCCAGCTCACCATTATCCCCCGGGGAGCTGTTTTTT
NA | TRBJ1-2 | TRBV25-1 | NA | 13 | CASSEFGGLGYTF | TGTGCCAGCAGTGAATTCGGGGGTTTGGGCTACACCTTC